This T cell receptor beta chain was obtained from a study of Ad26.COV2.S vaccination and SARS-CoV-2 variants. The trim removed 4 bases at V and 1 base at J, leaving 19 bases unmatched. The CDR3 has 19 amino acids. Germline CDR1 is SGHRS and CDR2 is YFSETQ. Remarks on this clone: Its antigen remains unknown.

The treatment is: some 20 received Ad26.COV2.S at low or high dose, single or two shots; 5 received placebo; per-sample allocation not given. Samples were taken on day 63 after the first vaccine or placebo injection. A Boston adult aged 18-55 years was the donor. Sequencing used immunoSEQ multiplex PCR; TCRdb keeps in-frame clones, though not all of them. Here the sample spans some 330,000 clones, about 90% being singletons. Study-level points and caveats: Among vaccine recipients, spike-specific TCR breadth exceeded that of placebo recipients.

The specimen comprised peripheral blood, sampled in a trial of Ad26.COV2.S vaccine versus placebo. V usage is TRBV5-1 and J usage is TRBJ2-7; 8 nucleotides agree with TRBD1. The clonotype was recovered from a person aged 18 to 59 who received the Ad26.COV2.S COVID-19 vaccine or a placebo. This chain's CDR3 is CASSRTANGQGSRSYEQYF. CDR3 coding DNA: TGCGCCAGCAGCCGGACGGCTAATGGACAGGGATCAAGGTCCTACGAGCAGTACTTC.